Presented here are 22 T cell receptor beta chains from one specimen sequenced in a study of cytomegalovirus exposure and HLA in healthy donors. Primers included in the PCR were 60 Vbeta and 13 Jbeta primers. Profiled with immunoSEQ multiplex PCR; TCRdb holds only in-frame clones, not every one. Of 150,000 to 200,000 clones in the sample, approximately 88% were seen once. Sequenced material: PBMCs. The receptors were gathered from a woman aged 30 to 39 in good health and CMV-seronegative.

As for this clone: In the same sample, other DNA sequences code for this CDR3. The rearrangement uses TRBV6-1 and TRBJ1-6; D not certain. V was trimmed by 6 bases and J by 1 base, leaving 10 bases between them. The V gene's germline CDR1 is MNHNS and CDR2 SASEGT. The CDR3 has 15 residues. The DNA of the CDR3 is TGTGCCAGCAGCGACGTGAGGTCCTATAATTCACCCCTCCACTTT. It translates to CASSDVRSYNSPLHF.

The chain uses TRBV7-2 and TRBJ2-2; D is undetermined. This CDR3 has 14 amino acids. V was shortened by 1 base and J by 4 bases, with 7 bases between the two germline ends. Per the germline V gene, CDR1 is SGHTA and CDR2 is FQGNSA. CDR3 residues: CASSLVYSTGELFF. The CDR3 DNA reads as TGTGCCAGCAGCTTAGTGTATTCCACCGGGGAGCTGTTTTTT. The variable domain in full, with the rest retrieved from reference TRBV7-2 and TRBJ2-2, is GAGVSQSPSNKVTEKGKDVELRCDPISGHTALYWYRQSLGQGLEFLIYFQGNSAPDKSGLPSDRFSAERTGGSVSTLTIQRTQQEDSAVYLCASSLVYSTGELFFGEGSRLTVL.

The chain links TRBV10-3 to TRBJ2-7; D remains ambiguous. Trimming pared 5 bases from V and 6 bases from J, leaving 17 bases between. CDR3 length: 14 residues. In germline, CDR1 is ENHRY, CDR2 SYGVKD. CDR3 coding DNA: TGTGCCATCAGTCCCGAGAGTAAGTCCGGCGAGCAGTACTTC. Encoded protein: CAISPESKSGEQYF.

The chain couples TRBV7-9 to TRBJ1-5, with D perhaps matching TRBD1 (5 bases). The germline V gene has CDR1 SEHNR and CDR2 FQNEAQ (reference sequence). V was shortened by 6 bases and J by 7 bases, with 22 bases between the two germline ends. CDR3 length: 16 amino acids. For the CDR3, the DNA is TGTGCCAGCAGTGCAGCAGGGTCAGGGTGGGAACAGCCCCAGCATTTT. Protein sequence: CASSAAGSGWEQPQHF.

The rearrangement uses TRBV30 and TRBJ2-5; 10 bases match TRBD1. The end of the DNA aligns better with TRBJ2-7, so the J call may be wrong. The CDR3 runs 15 residues. Germline V gene lookup returns CDR1 GTSNPN and CDR2 SVGIG (reference sequence). As DNA, the CDR3 is TGTGCCCTGGGGACAGGGGTTATAGCTCCATACGAGCAGTACTTC. Translating gives CALGTGVIAPYEQYF.

This clone has a handful of counts. The genes are TRBV28 and TRBJ1-5; D is perhaps TRBD1 (5 bases). The CDR3 is 13 amino acids. Germline assignment: CDR1 MDHEN and CDR2 SYDVKM. V lost 6 bases to trimming and J lost 7 bases, with 13 bases between them. The CDR3 coding sequence is TGTGCCAGCAGGACCGACAGAATCCAGCCCCAGCATTTT. This codes for CASRTDRIQPQHF.

J is TRBJ2-7 and V is TRBV19; 7 bases are shared with TRBD1. This CDR3 spans 15 amino acids. V was pared by 6 bases and J by 3 bases, with 11 bases of the junction left unmatched. Germline CDR1 and CDR2: LNHDA and SQIVND (reference sequence). The CDR3: CASRGMTGNNYEQYF. The CDR3 DNA follows: TGTGCCAGTAGGGGGATGACAGGGAACAACTACGAGCAGTACTTC.

The rearrangement links TRBV7-9 to TRBJ2-2; 12 positions agree with TRBD2. CDR3 size: 16 residues. CDR1 is SEHNR, CDR2 FQNEAQ, per germline (reference sequence). V lost 2 bases and J lost 6; bases outside the gene matches: 4. Here the CDR3 reads CASSLRGLAGSGELFF. The CDR3 nucleotides read TGTGCCAGCAGCTTAAGAGGACTAGCGGGATCCGGGGAGCTGTTTTTT.

The chain has TRBV19 and TRBJ1-1; 12 bases are a match to TRBD1. Per the germline V gene, CDR1 is LNHDA and CDR2 is SQIVND (reference sequence). V lost 8 bases and J lost 5; bases outside the gene matches: 6. This CDR3 has 14 residues. CDR3 sequence: CASGGQGAGTEAFF. CDR3 in DNA: TGTGCCAGTGGGGGACAGGGGGCTGGAACTGAAGCTTTCTTT.

This clone was recorded only once. V usage is TRBV18 and J usage is TRBJ2-5; D is ambiguous. This CDR3 contains 13 residues. CDR1 is KGHSH, CDR2 LQKENI, per germline. The ends were cut back, 6 bases at V and 5 bases at J, with 13 bases in the middle. The CDR3 loop reads CASSSQNGETQYF. The CDR3 region has the DNA TGTGCCAGCTCTTCACAGAATGGGGAGACCCAGTACTTC. Filled out from reference TRBV18 and TRBJ2-5, the complete variable domain reads NAGVMQNPRHLVRRRGQEARLRCSPMKGHSHVYWYRQLPEEGLKFMVYLQKENIIDESGMPKERFSAEFPKEGPSILRIQQVVRGDSAAYFCASSSQNGETQYFGPGTRLLVL.

The gene calls are TRBV28 and TRBJ1-1; D might be TRBD1 (6 bases). Per the germline V gene, CDR1 is MDHEN and CDR2 is SYDVKM. The CDR3 spans 14 residues. The CDR3, as DNA: TGTGTGACGCGACAGGTGCTATCGAACACTGAAGCTTTCTTT. Translated: CVTRQVLSNTEAFF. Using reference TRBV28 and TRBJ1-1 for the parts outside the CDR3, the full variable domain is DVKVTQSSRYLVKRTGEKVFLECVQDMDHENMFWYRQDPGLGLRLIYFSYDVKMKEKGDIPEGYSVSREKKERFSLILESASTNQTSMYLCVTRQVLSNTEAFFGQGTRLTVV.

The rearrangement uses TRBV5-4 and TRBJ2-7; 9 nucleotides match TRBD1. V lost 4 bases and J lost 7; bases outside the gene matches: 12. This CDR3 spans 15 amino acids. CDR1 is SGHNT, CDR2 YYREEE, per germline (reference sequence). DNA for the CDR3: TGTGCCAGCAGCCTCGGGACAGGGATTGAGAGGGAGCAGTACTTC. Protein: CASSLGTGIEREQYF.

V gene TRBV7-9 combines with J gene TRBJ2-5, with TRBD2 as a possible D gene (6 bases). This CDR3 spans 15 amino acids. CDR1 is SEHNR and CDR2 is FQNEAQ in the germline V gene (reference sequence). V lost 5 bases and J lost 2, with 15 bases in between. CDR3 in DNA: TGTGCCAGCAGCCGGGAGCAGGGAAGTCAAGAGACCCAGTACTTC. Its protein is CASSREQGSQETQYF.

The V call is TRBV7-3, the J call TRBJ2-3; 7 nucleotides agree with TRBD2. CDR1 is SGHTA, CDR2 FQGTGA, per germline. This CDR3 contains 15 residues. With V trimmed by 8 bases and J by 5 bases, 13 bases remained unmatched. The CDR3 DNA reads TGTGCCAGCTCCATGCAGACTAGCTGGGGAGATACGCAGTATTTT. Translating it yields CASSMQTSWGDTQYF.

This chain joins TRBV27 and TRBJ2-3; 7 bases are shared with TRBD2. The ends lost 7 bases at V and 8 bases at J; junction bases unmatched: 18. Germline V gene sequence: CDR1 MNHEY, CDR2 SMNVEV (reference sequence). CDR3 length equals 16 residues. This CDR3 is CASNPLVSGITGTQYF. The CDR3 DNA follows: TGTGCCAGCAACCCTCTAGTGAGCGGGATAACGGGTACGCAGTATTTT.

The chain has TRBV2 and TRBJ1-2, with TRBD1 matching 9 bases. With V trimmed by 2 bases and J by 6 bases, 7 bases remained unmatched. Germline CDR1 reads SNHLY; CDR2 reads FYNNEI. The CDR3 consists of 15 residues. The CDR3 loop is CASSELDRGTDGYTF. The CDR3 DNA sequence: TGTGCCAGCAGTGAACTCGACAGGGGGACGGATGGCTACACCTTC.

The chain employs TRBV10-2 and TRBJ2-7, with D possibly being TRBD1 (5 bases). V shed 5 bases and J shed 3 bases, with 8 bases lying between them. This CDR3 has 12 amino acids. Germline loops: CDR1 WSHSY, CDR2 SAAADI. For the CDR3, the DNA is TGCGCCAGCAGTCCTACAGGCTACGAGCAGTACTTC. This encodes CASSPTGYEQYF.

V gene TRBV15 combines with J gene TRBJ1-4; no clear D. The CDR3 covers 14 residues. Between the trimmed V and J ends, which lost 6 bases and 4 bases, there was a span of 12 bases. The germline CDR1 and CDR2 sequences are LNHNV and YYDKDF (reference sequence). CDR3 in amino acids: CATRVLGGNEKLFF. CDR3 sequence (DNA): TGTGCCACCAGGGTACTCGGCGGTAATGAAAAACTGTTTTTT.

V is TRBV19 and J is TRBJ1-1; D is uncertain. Germline V gene lookup returns CDR1 LNHDA and CDR2 SQIVND (reference sequence). The CDR3 has 13 residues. V was shortened by 0 bases and J by 6 bases, with 8 bases between the two germline ends. CDR3 sequence (DNA): TGTGCCAGTAGTATAGAGCCCGGGTCTGAAGCTTTCTTT. Protein product: CASSIEPGSEAFF.

Here the CDR3 reads CAATYGGNSNQPQHF. The CDR3 nucleotides read TGTGCCGCAACTTACGGAGGGAATAGCAATCAGCCCCAGCATTTT. This rearrangement joins TRBV10-3 to TRBJ1-5; no definite D call. This CDR3 is 15 amino acids long. Germline V gene data show CDR1 as ENHRY and CDR2 as SYGVKD. V lost 11 bases, J lost 0 bases, and 17 bases lay in between.

The V gene is TRBV23-1, the J gene TRBJ2-5; the D gene is possibly TRBD1 (6 bases). TRBV23-1 is sorted into the ORF group, with uncertain function. The CDR3 has 15 amino acids. Trimming took off 2 bases at V and 2 bases at J, with 12 bases between the two ends. CDR3 loop: CASSQPGEHQETQYF. For the CDR3, the DNA is TGCGCCAGCAGTCAACCAGGGGAACATCAAGAGACCCAGTACTTC.

The V and J genes are TRBV5-6 and TRBJ2-5; 11 positions agree with TRBD2. J gave up 5 bases and V 3 bases, and 9 bases lay outside the gene matches. The CDR3 has 16 amino acids. Germline CDR1 and CDR2: SGHDT and YYEEEE. As DNA, the CDR3 is TGTGCCAGCAGCTCCCGTGGTAGCGGGGGGGCGGAGACCCAGTACTTC. Translating it yields CASSSRGSGGAETQYF. The variable domain in full, completed from reference TRBV5-6 and TRBJ2-5, reads DAGVTQSPTHLIKTRGQQVTLRCSPKSGHDTVSWYQQALGQGPQFIFQYYEEEERQRGNFPDRFSGHQFPNYSSELNVNALLLGDSALYLCASSSRGSGGAETQYFGPGTRLLVL.